This is a list of T cell receptor beta chains from one sample in a study of monozygotic twins with inflammatory bowel disease. Using the 5' RACE reads, TCRdb records one entry per CDR3 protein without DNA. The specimen's table records 150,000 to 200,000 distinct CDR3 sequences. Sequenced sample: blood. The receptors were sampled from a human donor with ulcerative colitis or Crohn's disease, or a healthy co-twin of an affected twin (not recorded which). Both conserved end residues are part of each CDR3. Fields, in order: J gene, V gene, CDR3 protein.

TRBJ2-5	TRBV5-1	CASSPELSSGTQYF
TRBJ2-7	TRBV7-2	CASSRDLTGGGSEQYF
TRBJ2-7	TRBV6-5	CASSTDRRPYEQYF
TRBJ2-2	TRBV20-1	CSARAAGAGTGELFF
TRBJ2-5	TRBV5-6	CASSLGGVQETQYF
TRBJ2-5	TRBV5-6	CASSLASWETQYF
TRBJ2-7	TRBV6-2/TRBV6-3	CASSYTSPYEQYF
TRBJ2-1	TRBV7-9	CASSLNPGDEQFF
TRBJ2-7	TRBV12-3/TRBV12-4	CASMTVVGEQYF
TRBJ2-2	TRBV11-3	CASSLSGKTNTGELFF
TRBJ2-1	TRBV4-3	CASSQDGASVYNEQFF
TRBJ2-5	TRBV12-3/TRBV12-4	CASSDDIRPETQYF
TRBJ1-1	TRBV3-1	CASSQSGVAAFF
TRBJ2-3	TRBV20-1	CSARDASSGSLTDTQYF
TRBJ2-5	TRBV5-1	CASSLGQRGETQYF
TRBJ2-7	TRBV12-3/TRBV12-4	CASSFSVSGKFYEQYF
TRBJ2-6	TRBV5-1	CASSGRDSDSGANVLTF
TRBJ2-7	TRBV28	CASSLARYSYSYEQYF
TRBJ2-1	TRBV7-8	CASSLEEGFYNEQFF
TRBJ2-2	TRBV7-8	CASSLSLTTGELFF
TRBJ2-7	TRBV6-2/TRBV6-3	CASASQAGATLFEQYF
TRBJ2-7	TRBV12-3/TRBV12-4	CASSLLNEQYF
TRBJ2-1	TRBV5-1	CASSLGGSNEQFF
TRBJ2-1	TRBV11-2	CASIQTGFNEQFF
TRBJ2-7	TRBV6-2/TRBV6-3	CASSYSTSGSPYEQYF
TRBJ2-1	TRBV12-3/TRBV12-4	CASSLGGGYDEQFF